This T cell receptor (beta chain) was recorded in a study of blood T cell repertoires in COVID-19. Study at large: Whether acute or convalescent, the COVID-19 samples came from the United States, Italy and Spain. T cells, B-cell-depleted T cells, or PBMCs provided the cDNA or gDNA that served as material.

Trimming left V 2 bases short and J 4 bases short, with 14 bases between. The CDR3 is 15 amino acids. The germline V gene has CDR1 SEHNR and CDR2 FQNEAQ (reference sequence). In the authors' methods: Estimation of nucleated cell counts was performed using reference gene primer amplification. Repertoires were generated with immunoSEQ multiplex PCR, while TCRdb's copy carries only in-frame clones and drops some. That table is the source of V, J and clone size, and D and trimming were worked out from the DNA. The sample shows 250,000 or so clones, 75% to 85% of them seen only once. The receptor's source is a man aged 35 to 55 who had recovered from COVID-19. Sequencing was performed on peripheral blood. The genes are TRBV7-9 and TRBJ1-1; D not certain. Here the CDR3 DNA reads TGTGCCAGCAGCTTATACAGTACGGAAGGCACTGAAGCTTTCTTT. This codes for CASSLYSTEGTEAFF.